The source of this T cell receptor beta chain is a study of T cell responses to AZD1222 COVID-19 vaccine (dated by TCRdb to 2020 to 2022). With regard to the full study: Because spike-specific TCR depth and breadth did not differ between the two schedules, AZD1222 recipients who got a second dose at roughly 4 weeks were pooled with those who got a second dose at roughly 12 weeks. Trial participants were enrolled by age into subgroups of 18-55, 56-69 and 70-plus years, and roughly 160, 29 and 62 TCR-sequenced participants, respectively, were included in these subgroups. A total of 233 trial participants underwent TCR sequencing, of whom 200 to 220 received two doses of AZD1222 and 26 received two doses of the MenACWY control vaccine. The research as a whole found: Conclusions about previously exposed vaccinees are limited because only a handful of AZD1222 recipients were SARS-CoV-2 seropositive at baseline. Reportedly, almost half of the unique spike-specific TCRs recognized epitopes lying outside the regions that are mutated in the B.1.351 and B.1.1.7 variants. Because no day 14 peak-response samples were available, the repertoires could be characterized only after the peak T cell response. CD4 TCRs associated with the vaccine covered the entire spike protein, and the dominant responses were in regions 160-218 and 743-854. Spike-specific TCR breadth and depth rose significantly after two AZD1222 doses compared with day 0 and with MenACWY recipients. In the small 56-69-year group, the increase in depth fell short of significance, most likely because of low power. Most participants were white British and females outnumbered males, and the authors suggested that clonal diversity may have been underestimated.

Turning to this clone: There is no known antigen for this receptor. No base qualities exist here, and no much larger clone lies one base off it.

The label giving this sample's time point can be read as: baseline before first vaccination. Vaccinee samples came from UK trials COV001 and COV002, including a single-blind randomized controlled phase 2/3 trial of AZD1222 (ChAdOx1 nCoV-19) in healthy adults. Trial participant PBMC samples were collected at day 0 and day 28 after the second dose for TCRbeta chain sequencing. V is cut back by 1 base and J by 5 bases, with 9 bases in the junction unmatched. CDR1 and CDR2, looked up from the germline V gene (reference sequence), are LGHDT and YNNKEL. The CDR3, from cysteine to phenylalanine, totals 17 residues. Only the CDR3 DNA is retained, 51 bases long and in frame from the first base. The CDR3 regions of human TCRbeta chains were subjected to immunosequencing. In the source study's methods: TCRs in the repertoires were matched against a reference library of SARS-CoV-2-specific TCRs that had been generated with the MIRA antigen-specificity platform. Breadth meant the fraction of unique TCRs that were SARS-CoV-2-associated, whereas depth meant the fraction of total T cells that were SARS-CoV-2-associated. Each spike-specific TCR was assigned to its reactive spike region and to a CD4 or CD8 class using the MIRA data. Log10-transformed breadth and depth values were compared by one-way ANOVA with Sidak's multiple comparisons tests. The table comes from immuneACCESS by way of TCRdb, which keeps in-frame sequences with V and J called. Part of the clones is missing from these tables; in studies checked, under half for an unresolved V gene and the rest for unknown reasons. V and J calls and clone size follow that table, whereas D and trimming were derived from the DNA. The sample contains about 94,000 clones, roughly 84% of them found a single time. Approximately 12% of the sample lies in the top ten.

The source of this sequence is an adult in good health. Sequenced here: peripheral blood, sampled on day 0 of AZD1222 vaccination. In this chain, TRBV3-1 (or the pseudogene TRBV3-2) is recombined with TRBJ2-3; TRBD2 fits 10 bases in the junction. The sequence in DNA is TGTGCCAGCAGCCAAGTTAGCGGGGGGCCCAGGGGAGATACGCAGTATTTT. Translated, it gives CASSQVSGGPRGDTQYF.